Presented here are 26 T cell receptor beta chains from one specimen sequenced in a study of vaccination effects on CD4 cells after COVID-19. Their specific antigens are unknown. Viral peptide pools were used in the ViraFEST assay to expand antigen-specific CD4+ T cells, and sequencing came afterward. Subsequent to roughly 10 days of culture, CD4+ T cells were isolated. This person caught SARS-CoV-2 sometime from March to December 2020, and PCR testing confirmed the infection. This table comes from immunoSEQ multiplex PCR, and its TCRdb copy is limited to in-frame clones, with some not included. The data contain roughly 54,000 clones, around 80% of them singletons. This material consisted of CD4+ T cells from PBMCs cultured with HIV peptides, taken before COVID-19 vaccination. The subset was: HIV-1 Nef peptide pool negative control/reference culture. The receptors shown here come from a human donor who had a prior SARS-CoV-2 infection.

This chain joins TRBV7-8 and TRBJ2-1; possibly TRBD1 or TRBD2 for D (5 bases each). The CDR3 totals 18 residues. V lost 2 bases, J lost 4 bases, and 21 bases lay in between. The germline V gene encodes CDR1 SGHVS and CDR2 FQNEAQ. This chain's CDR3 is CASSLSLRGRLLYNEQFF. The CDR3 DNA sequence: TGTGCCAGCAGCTTATCTTTACGGGGACGGTTGCTATACAATGAGCAGTTCTTC.

The chain joins TRBV20-1 to TRBJ2-7; TRBD2 is a possible D gene (5 bases). Trimming stripped 5 bases from V and 2 bases from J, with 7 bases between. The CDR3 runs 11 residues. The V gene's germline CDR1 is DFQATT and CDR2 SNEGSKA (reference sequence). Here the CDR3 DNA reads TGCAGTGCTGGGAGAACCTACGAGCAGTACTTC. Amino acid sequence: CSAGRTYEQYF.

The V gene is TRBV9, the J gene TRBJ2-5, with 7 bases aligning to TRBD1. V lost 4 bases, J lost 3 bases, and 3 bases stayed unmatched. This CDR3 comprises 13 residues. CDR1 and CDR2 (germline): SGDLS, YYNGEE. Here the CDR3 reads CASSLQGKETQYF. For the CDR3, the DNA is TGTGCCAGCAGCCTACAGGGGAAAGAGACCCAGTACTTC.

For the CDR3, the DNA is TGTGCCAGCAGCTTAGGGGGCGTACGGCGCAACACTGAAGCTTTCTTT. It codes for CASSLGGVRRNTEAFF. The rearrangement links TRBV5-8 to TRBJ1-1, with 7 bases that match TRBD1. The CDR3 totals 16 residues. In germline, CDR1 is SGHTS, CDR2 YDEGEE. The trim removed 2 bases at V and 2 bases at J, leaving 9 bases unmatched.

The chain uses TRBV28 and TRBJ1-2; 7 bases are a match to TRBD1. Germline V lookup: CDR1 MDHEN, CDR2 SYDVKM. Losses at the gene ends were 7 bases for V and 8 bases for J; bases not matched to a gene: 10. The CDR3 length is 13 residues. This CDR3 reads CASTGQAVEGYTF. The CDR3 DNA reads as TGTGCCAGCACTGGACAGGCGGTCGAAGGCTACACCTTC.

This clone has just one count. The gene calls are TRBV5-1 and TRBJ2-5; D gene unclear. The ends were cut back, 4 bases at V and 2 bases at J, with 9 bases in the middle. The V gene's germline CDR1 is SGHRS and CDR2 YFSETQ. The CDR3 sequence is 13 residues long. CDR3 nucleotides: TGCGCCAGCAGCAGTAGCCCTCAAGAGACCCAGTACTTC. It is translated as CASSSSPQETQYF.

This clone was counted a few times. The chain is built from TRBV9 and TRBJ1-1, with a tentative D call TRBD1 (5 bases). Looked up from germline, CDR1 is SGDLS and CDR2 is YYNGEE. The CDR3 is 15 residues long. V was cut by 1 base and J by 0 bases, with 10 bases left in between. The CDR3 is CASSVTGRMNTEAFF. The DNA of the CDR3 is TGTGCCAGCAGCGTAACGGGACGGATGAACACTGAAGCTTTCTTT.

The gene calls are TRBV18 and TRBJ2-2, with D unclear. Germline lookup yields CDR1 KGHSH and CDR2 LQKENI. The V and J ends lost 8 bases and 4 bases respectively, with 8 bases between them. The CDR3 spans 12 residues. This CDR3 reads CASPRSTGELFF. The CDR3 DNA sequence: TGTGCCAGCCCACGGTCCACCGGGGAGCTGTTTTTT.

V gene TRBV7-9 combines with J gene TRBJ1-2, with D possibly TRBD1 on 6 matching bases. This CDR3 has 14 amino acids. V was clipped by 5 bases and J by 0 bases, with 10 bases between them. Per germline, CDR1 SEHNR and CDR2 FQNEAQ (reference sequence). The CDR3 loop is CASSAPGANYGYTF. Here the CDR3 DNA reads TGTGCCAGCAGCGCCCCAGGGGCTAACTATGGCTACACCTTC.

The J gene is TRBJ1-5, the V gene TRBV30, with D possibly matching TRBD1 (5 bases). V lost 3 bases and J 0 bases, leaving 18 bases between the germline ends. This CDR3 region has 17 residues. Germline CDR1 is GTSNPN and CDR2 is SVGIG (reference sequence). Written as DNA, the CDR3 is TGTGCCTGGAGCGGTCCCCGAGGGGCCGGTAGCAATCAGCCCCAGCATTTT. This gives the protein CAWSGPRGAGSNQPQHF.

The CDR3 loop is CASSERGTGDYGYTF. CDR3 DNA: TGTGCCAGCAGTGAAAGGGGGACAGGGGACTATGGCTACACCTTC. The rearrangement links TRBV2 to TRBJ1-2, with 10 bases lining up with TRBD1. The CDR3 totals 15 residues. The junction had 3 bases not matched to a gene; V was cut back by 2 bases and J by 3 bases. Germline V gene data show CDR1 as SNHLY and CDR2 as FYNNEI.

This rearrangement joins TRBV2 to TRBJ1-5, with TRBD1 as a possible D gene (5 bases). V was trimmed by 6 bases and J by 9 bases, leaving 12 bases between them. CDR1 and CDR2 from the germline V gene are SNHLY and FYNNEI. The CDR3 loop spans 12 amino acids. Here the CDR3 reads CASRPPGRPQHF. Written as DNA, the CDR3 is TGTGCCAGCAGACCCCCGGGGCGGCCCCAGCATTTT.

The chain links TRBV14 to TRBJ2-1; 8 bases align to TRBD1. The CDR3 runs 18 residues. Germline CDR1 SGHDN, CDR2 FVKESK. The V gene end was trimmed by 0 bases and the J gene end by 0 bases; junction bases not matched to a gene: 7. The CDR3 region is CASSQEGRGLVSYNEQFF. CDR3 coding DNA: TGTGCCAGCAGCCAAGAGGGCAGGGGGCTAGTCTCCTACAATGAGCAGTTCTTC.

This chain joins TRBV11-3 and TRBJ2-3, with no clear D. With 2 bases removed from V and 4 bases from J, the gap between germline ends came to 4 bases. The V gene's germline CDR1 is SGHNT and CDR2 YENEEA. This CDR3 has 12 amino acids. CDR3 DNA: TGTGCCAGCAGCTTAAGGTCAGATACGCAGTATTTT. This codes for CASSLRSDTQYF.

The table lists this clone with a count of one. The chain links TRBV14 to TRBJ2-7; D is unresolved. This CDR3 region has 15 residues. Trimming removed 1 base from V and 4 bases from J, with 14 bases in between. Germline assignment: CDR1 SGHDN and CDR2 FVKESK. The CDR3 loop reads CASSQGSNRGYEQYF. Written as DNA, the CDR3 is TGTGCCAGCAGCCAAGGTTCCAACCGTGGATACGAGCAGTACTTC. The full variable domain, rest sourced from reference TRBV14 and TRBJ2-7, is EAGVTQFPSHSVIEKGQTVTLRCDPISGHDNLYWYRRVMGKEIKFLLHFVKESKQDESGMPNNRFLAERTGGTYSTLKVQPAELEDSGVYFCASSQGSNRGYEQYFGPGTRLTVT.

This rearrangement joins TRBV10-3 to TRBJ2-2; no reliable D call. The CDR3 spans 13 residues. The ends were cut back, 3 bases at V and 7 bases at J, with 9 bases in the middle. The germline gives CDR1 ENHRY, CDR2 SYGVKD. Here the CDR3 reads CAISEPSYGELFF. The CDR3 nucleotides are TGTGCCATCAGTGAACCCTCCTACGGGGAGCTGTTTTTT.

V usage is TRBV23-1 and J usage is TRBJ2-7; 12 nucleotides match TRBD2. TRBV23-1 is classed as an ORF, of uncertain function. This CDR3 contains 18 residues. V lost 7 bases to trimming and J lost 6 bases; unmatched junction nucleotides: 19. The CDR3 coding sequence is TGCGCCAGCACAGGGGGCTTGGCTAGCGGGAGGGCCCCGCGCGAGCAGTACTTC. This encodes CASTGGLASGRAPREQYF.

The V and J genes are TRBV29-1 and TRBJ2-7, with 10 bases lining up with TRBD1. Losses at the gene ends were 4 bases for V and 3 bases for J; bases not matched to a gene: 9. This CDR3 spans 15 amino acids. Germline V gene lookup returns CDR1 SQVTM and CDR2 ANQGSEA. The CDR3 nucleotides are TGCAGCGTTGTGCCCCGGACAGGGGGAATCTACGAGCAGTACTTC. Its protein product is CSVVPRTGGIYEQYF.

This chain uses TRBV28 with TRBJ1-2; D gene uncertain. The CDR3 runs 14 residues. The germline V gene encodes CDR1 MDHEN and CDR2 SYDVKM. V was clipped by 3 bases and J by 9 bases, with 17 bases between them. The CDR3 DNA reads TGTGCCAGCAGTTTTCAGCAGGCCCGGGGAAGCTACACCTTC. It codes for CASSFQQARGSYTF.

The rearrangement links TRBV9 to TRBJ2-3; TRBD2 aligns across 7 bases. This CDR3 comprises 13 residues. Per germline, CDR1 SGDLS and CDR2 YYNGEE. With V trimmed by 0 bases and J by 9 bases, 4 bases remained unmatched. The CDR3 coding sequence is TGTGCCAGCAGCGTAGATTCTAGCGGAACGCAGTATTTT. The encoded protein is CASSVDSSGTQYF.

In this sample, this clone turned up once. This chain's CDR3 is CASSHPPDLVGYTF. The CDR3 nucleotides read TGTGCCAGCAGCCATCCACCGGACCTCGTGGGCTACACCTTC. This chain joins TRBV4-2 and TRBJ1-2; D remains unclear. The CDR3 loop spans 14 amino acids. V dropped 3 bases and J dropped 8 bases, with 16 bases sitting between them. The germline V gene has CDR1 LGHNA and CDR2 YNFKEQ.

V gene TRBV2 combines with J gene TRBJ2-2, with D possibly called TRBD1 or TRBD2 (5 bases each). Per germline, CDR1 SNHLY and CDR2 FYNNEI. CDR3 length: 16 residues. CDR3 DNA: TGTGAAACTGTGGGGGTCAACAGGTGTAAGGCCGGGGAGCTGTTTTTT. It encodes CETVGVNRCKAGELFF.

The chain is built from TRBV5-1 and TRBJ2-3; D remains unclear. The germline V gene has CDR1 SGHRS and CDR2 YFSETQ. Trimming cost V 2 bases and J 5 bases, with 12 bases left between them. This CDR3 has 14 residues. CDR3 in DNA: TGCGCCAGCAGCTTTGACACCGGCGAAGATACGCAGTATTTT. Residues: CASSFDTGEDTQYF.

The rearrangement joins TRBV7-2 to TRBJ1-3; D call uncertain. CDR1 and CDR2 from the germline V gene are SGHTA and FQGNSA. Trimming cost V 3 bases and J 2 bases, with 8 bases left between them. The CDR3 spans 14 residues. The CDR3 here is CASSFRGPGNTIYF. The CDR3 DNA follows: TGTGCCAGCAGCTTCCGGGGTCCTGGAAACACCATATATTTT.

V and J are TRBV5-1 and TRBJ2-7, with D perhaps matching TRBD1 or TRBD2 (5 bases each). This CDR3 has 14 amino acids. Germline V gene sequence: CDR1 SGHRS, CDR2 YFSETQ. With 5 bases removed from V and 2 bases from J, the gap between germline ends came to 14 bases. The CDR3 nucleotides read TGCGCCAGCAGAAAAGGGACGGAAGCCTACGAGCAGTACTTC. It translates to CASRKGTEAYEQYF.

The chain recombines TRBV7-9 with TRBJ1-3; D unresolved. The V gene's germline CDR1 is SEHNR and CDR2 FQNEAQ (reference sequence). V lost 5 bases and J 0 bases, leaving 5 bases between the germline ends. CDR3 length equals 13 residues. CDR3 sequence: CASSQNSGNTIYF. DNA of the CDR3: TGTGCCAGCAGCCAGAACTCTGGAAACACCATATATTTT. The complete variable domain, with remaining parts taken from reference TRBV7-9 and TRBJ1-3, reads DTGVSQNPRHKITKRGQNVTFRCDPISEHNRLYWYRQTLGQGPEFLTYFQNEAQLEKSRLLSDRFSAERPKGSFSTLEIQRTEQGDSAMYLCASSQNSGNTIYFGEGSWLTVV.